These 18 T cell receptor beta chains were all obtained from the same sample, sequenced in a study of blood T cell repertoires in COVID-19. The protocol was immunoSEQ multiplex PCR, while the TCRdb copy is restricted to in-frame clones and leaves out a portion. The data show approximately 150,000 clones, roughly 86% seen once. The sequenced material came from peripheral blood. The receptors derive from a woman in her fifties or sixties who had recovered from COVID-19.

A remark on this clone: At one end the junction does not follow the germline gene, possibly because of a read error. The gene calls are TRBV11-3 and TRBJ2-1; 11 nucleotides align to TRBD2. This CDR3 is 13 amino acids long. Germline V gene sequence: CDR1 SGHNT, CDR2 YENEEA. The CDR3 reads CASSLTSGGLPVF. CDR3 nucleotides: TGTGCCAGCAGCTTAACTAGCGGGGGCCTTCCGGTCTTC.

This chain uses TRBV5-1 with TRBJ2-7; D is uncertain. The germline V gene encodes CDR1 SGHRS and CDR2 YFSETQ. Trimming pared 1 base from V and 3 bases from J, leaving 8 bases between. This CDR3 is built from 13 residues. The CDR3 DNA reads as TGCGCCAGCAGCTTGTCTAGAGACTACGAGCAGTACTTC. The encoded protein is CASSLSRDYEQYF.

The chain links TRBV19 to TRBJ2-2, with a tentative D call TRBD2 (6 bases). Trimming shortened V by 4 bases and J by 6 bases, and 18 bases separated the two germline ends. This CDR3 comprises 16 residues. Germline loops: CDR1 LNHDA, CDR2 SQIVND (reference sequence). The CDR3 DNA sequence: TGTGCCAGTAGTACTCCATCTCGGGGGAGGTCCGGGGAGCTGTTTTTT. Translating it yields CASSTPSRGRSGELFF.

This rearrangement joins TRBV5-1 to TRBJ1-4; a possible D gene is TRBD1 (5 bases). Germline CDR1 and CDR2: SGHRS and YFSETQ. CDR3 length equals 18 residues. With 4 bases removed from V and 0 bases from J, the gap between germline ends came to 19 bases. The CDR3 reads CASSPRPAGIATNEKLFF. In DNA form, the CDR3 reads TGCGCCAGCAGCCCCCGCCCGGCAGGGATTGCAACTAATGAAAAACTGTTTTTT. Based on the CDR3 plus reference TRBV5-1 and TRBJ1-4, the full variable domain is KAGVTQTPRYLIKTRGQQVTLSCSPISGHRSVSWYQQTPGQGLQFLFEYFSETQRNKGNFPGRFSGRQFSNSRSEMNVSTLELGDSALYLCASSPRPAGIATNEKLFFGSGTQLSVL.

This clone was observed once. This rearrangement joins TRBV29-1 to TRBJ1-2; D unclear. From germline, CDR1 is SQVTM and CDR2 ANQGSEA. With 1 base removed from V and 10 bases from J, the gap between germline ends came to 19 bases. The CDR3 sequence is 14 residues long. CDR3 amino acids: CSVEAGVAEEAYTF. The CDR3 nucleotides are TGCAGCGTTGAAGCCGGTGTGGCGGAAGAGGCCTACACCTTC.

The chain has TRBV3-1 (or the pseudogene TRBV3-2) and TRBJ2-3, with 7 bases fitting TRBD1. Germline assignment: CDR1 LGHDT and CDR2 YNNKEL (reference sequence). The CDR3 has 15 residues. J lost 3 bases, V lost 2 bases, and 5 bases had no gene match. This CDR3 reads CASSQQRGRTDTQYF. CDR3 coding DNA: TGTGCCAGCAGCCAACAAAGGGGGCGGACAGATACGCAGTATTTT.

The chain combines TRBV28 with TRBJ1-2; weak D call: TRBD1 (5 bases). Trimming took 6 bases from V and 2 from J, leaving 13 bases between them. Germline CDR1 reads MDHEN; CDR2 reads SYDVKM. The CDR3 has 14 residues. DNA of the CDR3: TGTGCCAGCAGCCAGGGTCAGCAGAACTATGGCTACACCTTC. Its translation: CASSQGQQNYGYTF.

The CDR3 here is CASRTVGSGYTF. CDR3 sequence (DNA): TGTGCCAGCAGAACTGTCGGGTCTGGCTACACCTTC. The rearrangement joins TRBV12-3 or TRBV12-4 to TRBJ1-2; the D is unclear. The CDR3 totals 12 residues. V was pared by 6 bases and J by 7 bases, with 12 bases between.

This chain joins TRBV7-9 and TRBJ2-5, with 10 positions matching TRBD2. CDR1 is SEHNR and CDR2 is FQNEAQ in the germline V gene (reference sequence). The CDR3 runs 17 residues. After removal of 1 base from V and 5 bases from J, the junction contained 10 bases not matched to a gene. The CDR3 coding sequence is TGTGCCAGCAGCTTAGGCCTAGCGGGGGCCTCAGGGGAGACCCAGTACTTC. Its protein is CASSLGLAGASGETQYF.

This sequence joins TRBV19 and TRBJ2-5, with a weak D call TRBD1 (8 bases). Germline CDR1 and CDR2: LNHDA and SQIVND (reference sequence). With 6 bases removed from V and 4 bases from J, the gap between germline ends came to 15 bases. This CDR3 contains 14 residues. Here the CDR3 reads CASRQQGGTETQYF. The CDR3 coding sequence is TGTGCCAGTAGACAACAGGGGGGGACAGAGACCCAGTACTTC.

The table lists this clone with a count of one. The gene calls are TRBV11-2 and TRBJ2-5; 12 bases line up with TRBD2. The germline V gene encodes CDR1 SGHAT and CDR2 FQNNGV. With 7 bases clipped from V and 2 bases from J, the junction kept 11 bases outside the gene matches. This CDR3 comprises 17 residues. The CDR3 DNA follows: TGTGCCAGCACCCAAGGGGACCTAGCGGGGGGGCAAGAGACCCAGTACTTC. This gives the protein CASTQGDLAGGQETQYF. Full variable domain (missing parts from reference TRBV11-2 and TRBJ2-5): EAGVAQSPRYKIIEKRQSVAFWCNPISGHATLYWYQQILGQGPKLLIQFQNNGVVDDSQLPKDRFSAERLKGVDSTLKIQPAKLEDSAVYLCASTQGDLAGGQETQYFGPGTRLLVL.

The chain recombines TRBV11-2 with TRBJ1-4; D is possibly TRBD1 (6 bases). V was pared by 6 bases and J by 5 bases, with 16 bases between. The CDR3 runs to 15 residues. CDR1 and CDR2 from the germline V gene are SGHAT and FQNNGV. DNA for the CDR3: TGTGCCAGCAGGGAGGCGGGGGGCTTGAATGAAAAACTGTTTTTT. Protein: CASREAGGLNEKLFF.

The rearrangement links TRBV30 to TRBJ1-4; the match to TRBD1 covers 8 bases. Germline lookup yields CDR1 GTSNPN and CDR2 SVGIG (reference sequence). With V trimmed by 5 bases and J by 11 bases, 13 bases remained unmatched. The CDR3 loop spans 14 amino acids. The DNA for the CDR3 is TGTGCCTGGTCAAGACAGGGGAGTCTTACGAAACTGTTTTTT. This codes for CAWSRQGSLTKLFF.

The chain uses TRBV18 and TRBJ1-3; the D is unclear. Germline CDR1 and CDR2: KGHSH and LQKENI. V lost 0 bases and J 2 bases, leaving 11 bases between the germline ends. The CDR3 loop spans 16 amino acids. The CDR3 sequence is CASSPPGRTAGNTIYF. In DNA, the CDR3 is TGTGCCAGCTCACCACCCGGGAGGACCGCTGGAAACACCATATATTTT. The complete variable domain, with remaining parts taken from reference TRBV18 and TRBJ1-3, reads NAGVMQNPRHLVRRRGQEARLRCSPMKGHSHVYWYRQLPEEGLKFMVYLQKENIIDESGMPKERFSAEFPKEGPSILRIQQVVRGDSAAYFCASSPPGRTAGNTIYFGEGSWLTVV.

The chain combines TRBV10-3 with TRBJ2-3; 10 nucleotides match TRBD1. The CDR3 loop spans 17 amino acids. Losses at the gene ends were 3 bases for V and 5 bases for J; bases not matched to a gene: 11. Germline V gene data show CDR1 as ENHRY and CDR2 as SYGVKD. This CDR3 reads CAISDPDRGRPLDTQYF. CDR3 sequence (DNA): TGTGCCATCAGTGACCCCGACAGGGGGCGCCCCTTAGATACGCAGTATTTT.

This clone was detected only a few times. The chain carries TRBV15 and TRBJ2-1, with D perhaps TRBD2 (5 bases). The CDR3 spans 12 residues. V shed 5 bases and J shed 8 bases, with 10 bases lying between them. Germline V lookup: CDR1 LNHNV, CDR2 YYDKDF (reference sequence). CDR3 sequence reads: CATSRPGDEQFF. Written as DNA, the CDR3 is TGTGCCACCAGCCGACCCGGGGATGAGCAGTTCTTC.

The CDR3 coding sequence is TGTGCCAGCAGCCAATACCAGCAGCGGGGGTCGCCGGTGCAGTACTTC. Amino acids: CASSQYQQRGSPVQYF. This rearrangement joins TRBV4-2 to TRBJ2-7; 8 bases are a match to TRBD2. Germline-derived CDR1 and CDR2 are LGHNA and YNFKEQ. The trim removed 2 bases at V and 9 bases at J, leaving 15 bases unmatched. The CDR3 has 16 amino acids.

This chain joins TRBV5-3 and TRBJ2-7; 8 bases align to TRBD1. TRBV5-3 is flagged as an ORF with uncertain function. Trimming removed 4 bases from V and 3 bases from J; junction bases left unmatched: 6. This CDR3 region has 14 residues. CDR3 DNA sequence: TGTGCCAGAAGCCAGGGGGCGCGATACTACGAGCAGTACTTC. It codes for CARSQGARYYEQYF.